The TCR beta chain under discussion was sequenced for a study of vaccination and CD4 T cells after COVID-19. The CDR3 contains 14 residues. Trimming took 1 base from V and 5 from J, leaving 9 bases between them. The V gene's germline CDR1 is SGHTA and CDR2 FQGNSA. An Oncomine TCR Beta short-read assay was used to sequence the DNA from cultured CD4+ T cells. Each CDR3 protein is one row after TCRdb ran MiXCR on the PCR reads. The table records around 20,000 distinct CDR3 sequences, more than 40% of them present only once. Treatment specified: approximately nine-day PBMC culture with coronavirus spike peptide pools or control peptides (ViraFEST assay). Following culture for approximately ten days, CD4+ T cells were isolated by negative selection. Concerning this clonotype: Its antigen is not identified.

The receptor was isolated from a human donor who had recovered from COVID-19. The chain employs TRBV7-2 and TRBJ2-1; D may match TRBD1 or TRBD2 (5 bases each). Sample: CD4+ T cells from blood, cultured in vitro, taken before SARS-CoV-2 vaccination. CDR3 sequence: CASSLGGADNEQFF. For the CDR3, the DNA is TGTGCCAGCAGCTTAGGAGGGGCGGACAATGAGCAGTTCTTC. Drawing the rest from reference TRBV7-2 and TRBJ2-1, the complete variable domain is GAGVSQSPSNKVTEKGKDVELRCDPISGHTALYWYRQSLGQGLEFLIYFQGNSAPDKSGLPSDRFSAERTGGSVSTLTIQRTQQEDSAVYLCASSLGGADNEQFFGPGTRLTVL.